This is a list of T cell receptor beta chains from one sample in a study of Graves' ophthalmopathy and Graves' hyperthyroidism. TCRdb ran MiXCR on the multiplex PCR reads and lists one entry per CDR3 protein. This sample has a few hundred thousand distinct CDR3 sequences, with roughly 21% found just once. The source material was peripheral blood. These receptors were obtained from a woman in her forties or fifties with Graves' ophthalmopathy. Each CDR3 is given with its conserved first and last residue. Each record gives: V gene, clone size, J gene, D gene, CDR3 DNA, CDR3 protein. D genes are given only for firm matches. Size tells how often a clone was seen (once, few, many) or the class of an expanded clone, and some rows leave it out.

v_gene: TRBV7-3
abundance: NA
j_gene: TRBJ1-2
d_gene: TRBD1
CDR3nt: TGTGCCAGCAGCTTACTGAATACGGGACAGGGTGAAGATGGCTACACCTTC
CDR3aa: CASSLLNTGQGEDGYTF

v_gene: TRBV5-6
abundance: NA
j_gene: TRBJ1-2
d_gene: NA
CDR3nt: TGTGCCAGCAGCTTGGAGTATGGCTACACCTTC
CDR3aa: CASSLEYGYTF

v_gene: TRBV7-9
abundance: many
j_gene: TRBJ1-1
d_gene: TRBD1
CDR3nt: TGTGCCAGCAGCTCACAGGGGGCAATTACTGAAGCTTTCTTT
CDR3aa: CASSSQGAITEAFF

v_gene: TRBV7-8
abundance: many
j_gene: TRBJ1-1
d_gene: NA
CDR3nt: TGTGCCAGCACCCCGGGGCTTCAGAACACTGAAGCTTTCTTT
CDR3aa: CASTPGLQNTEAFF

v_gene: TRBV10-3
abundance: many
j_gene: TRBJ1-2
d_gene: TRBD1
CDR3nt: TGTGCCATCAGTGACGCCAGGGGGGATGGCTACACCTTC
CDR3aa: CAISDARGDGYTF

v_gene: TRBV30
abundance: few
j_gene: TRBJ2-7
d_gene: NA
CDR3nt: TGTGCCTGGAGTGTAGGAACCCGCGAGCAGTACTTC
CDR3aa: CAWSVGTREQYF

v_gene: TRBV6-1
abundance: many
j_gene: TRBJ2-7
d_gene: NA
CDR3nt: TGTGCCAGCAGTGAAGAGGCAGCGAACTACGAGCAGTACTTC
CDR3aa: CASSEEAANYEQYF

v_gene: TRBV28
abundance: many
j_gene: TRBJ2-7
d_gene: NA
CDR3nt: TGTGCCAGCAGTTTTGGTGGGAACGACGAGCAGTACTTC
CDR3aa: CASSFGGNDEQYF

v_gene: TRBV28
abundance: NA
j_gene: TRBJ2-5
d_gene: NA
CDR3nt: TGTGCCAGCAGTTACTCAGCTGCAGGGCAGTATCAGGAGACCCAGTACTTC
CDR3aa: CASSYSAAGQYQETQYF

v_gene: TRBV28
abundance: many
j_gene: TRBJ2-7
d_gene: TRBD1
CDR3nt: TGTGCCAGCAGTCTTCCGGGACAGGACTCCTTCGAGCAGTACTTC
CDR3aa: CASSLPGQDSFEQYF